This T cell receptor (beta chain) stems from a study of blood T cell repertoires in COVID-19. Whole-study context: Material from acute and convalescent COVID-19 was sourced from the United States, Italy and Spain.

V lost 3 bases and J 5 bases, leaving 11 bases between the germline ends. This CDR3 has 14 residues. Per germline, CDR1 SEHNR and CDR2 FQNEAQ (reference sequence). Per the original methods: Amplification with reference gene primers provided the estimates of nucleated cell counts. Some clones are missing from TCRdb's copy, which holds only in-frame ones; the method was immunoSEQ multiplex PCR. The V and J calls and clone size were taken over from that table, and D and trimming were inferred from the DNA. The data contain nearly 100,000 clones, approximately 86% of them singletons. Sequenced sample: peripheral blood. This receptor was identified in a man aged 80 or over with acute or convalescent COVID-19. The chain couples TRBV7-9 to TRBJ2-1; D ambiguous. The CDR3 nucleotides are TGTGCCAGCAGCTTCAGGATGGGTAACAATGAGCAGTTCTTC. The encoded protein is CASSFRMGNNEQFF.